This TCR beta chain was sequenced during a study of blood T cell repertoires in COVID-19. As originally analysed: Estimates of nucleated cell counts were drawn from the amplification of reference gene primers. Method: immunoSEQ multiplex PCR; TCRdb's copy keeps in-frame clones and lacks some. V, J and clone size derive from that table, while D and trimming were established from the DNA sequence. This table holds about 350,000 clones, more than 75% found once. Cohorts were assigned according to the clinical history that participants reported. Donors in Cohort 3 who had recovered were those with two negative PCRs, healthcare professional clearance, or resolution of their symptoms. The V end was cut by 0 bases, the J end by 2 bases, with 11 bases between. The CDR3 sequence is 15 residues long. Per the germline V gene, CDR1 is MNHEY and CDR2 is SVGAGI.

Material: PBMCs or T cells enriched from blood (not recorded which). The TCR sequence derives from a woman aged 25 to 39 who had recovered from COVID-19. This chain links TRBV6-5 with TRBJ2-7, with D maybe TRBD1 (6 bases). CDR3 DNA sequence: TGTGCCAGCAGTTACTCGGGGACAACGACCTACGAGCAGTACTTC. This sequence encodes CASSYSGTTTYEQYF.